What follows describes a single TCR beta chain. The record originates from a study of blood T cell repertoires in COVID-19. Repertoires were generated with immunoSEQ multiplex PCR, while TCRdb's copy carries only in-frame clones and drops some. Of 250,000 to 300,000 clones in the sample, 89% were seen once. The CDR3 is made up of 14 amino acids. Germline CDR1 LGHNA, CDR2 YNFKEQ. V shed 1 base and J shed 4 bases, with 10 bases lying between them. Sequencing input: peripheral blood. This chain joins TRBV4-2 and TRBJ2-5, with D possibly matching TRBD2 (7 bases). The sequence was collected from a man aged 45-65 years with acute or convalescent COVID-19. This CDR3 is CASSQGGGGETQYF. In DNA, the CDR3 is TGTGCCAGCAGCCAAGGAGGGGGGGGAGAGACCCAGTACTTC.